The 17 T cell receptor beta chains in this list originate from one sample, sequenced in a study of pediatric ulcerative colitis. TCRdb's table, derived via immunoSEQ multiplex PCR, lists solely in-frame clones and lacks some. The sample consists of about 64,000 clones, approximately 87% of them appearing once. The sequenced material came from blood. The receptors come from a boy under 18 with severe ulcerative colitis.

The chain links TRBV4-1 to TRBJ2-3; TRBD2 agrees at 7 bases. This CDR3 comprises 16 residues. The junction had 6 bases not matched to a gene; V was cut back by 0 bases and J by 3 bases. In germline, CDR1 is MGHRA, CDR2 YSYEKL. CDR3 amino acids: CASSQEGGRATDTQYF. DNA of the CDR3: TGCGCCAGCAGCCAAGAGGGAGGGAGAGCGACAGATACGCAGTATTTT.

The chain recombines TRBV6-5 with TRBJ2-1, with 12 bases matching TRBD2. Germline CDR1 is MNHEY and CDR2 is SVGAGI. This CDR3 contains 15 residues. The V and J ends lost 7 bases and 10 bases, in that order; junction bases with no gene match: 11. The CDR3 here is CASNSATSGSSEQFF. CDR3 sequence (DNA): TGTGCCAGCAATAGCGCGACTAGCGGGAGTTCCGAGCAGTTCTTC.

CDR3 region: CASSVVGTATPNYGYTF. CDR3 bases: TGTGCCAGCAGCGTAGTTGGGACAGCAACCCCTAACTATGGCTACACCTTC. V usage is TRBV9 and J usage is TRBJ1-2, with 7 positions matching TRBD1. The CDR3 is made up of 17 amino acids. Trimming at V came to 0 bases and at J to 0 bases, leaving 8 bases not matched to a gene. Germline CDR1 SGDLS, CDR2 YYNGEE.

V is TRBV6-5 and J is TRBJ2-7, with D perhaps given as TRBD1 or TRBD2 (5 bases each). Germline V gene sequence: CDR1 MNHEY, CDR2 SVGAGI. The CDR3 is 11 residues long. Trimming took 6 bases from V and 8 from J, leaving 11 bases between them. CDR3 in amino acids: CASRGPTQQYF. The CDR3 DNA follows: TGTGCCAGCAGGGGACCCACACAGCAGTACTTC.

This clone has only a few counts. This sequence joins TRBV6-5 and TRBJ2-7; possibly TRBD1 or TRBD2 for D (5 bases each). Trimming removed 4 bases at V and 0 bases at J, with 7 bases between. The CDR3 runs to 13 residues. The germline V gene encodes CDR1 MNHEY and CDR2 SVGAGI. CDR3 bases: TGTGCCAGCAGTTTTGGGGGCTCCTACGAGCAGTACTTC. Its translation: CASSFGGSYEQYF.

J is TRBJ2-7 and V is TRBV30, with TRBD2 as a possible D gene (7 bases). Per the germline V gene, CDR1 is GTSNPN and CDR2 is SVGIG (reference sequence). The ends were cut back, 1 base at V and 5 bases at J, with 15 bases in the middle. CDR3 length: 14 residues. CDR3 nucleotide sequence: TGTGCCTGGAGTGAGGGGGAGGGCATCGACGAGCAGTACTTC. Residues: CAWSEGEGIDEQYF.

CDR3 DNA: TGTGCCAGCAGTTTAGGCCTAGCTGGGGTAAATGAGCAGTTCTTC. It translates to CASSLGLAGVNEQFF. The chain carries TRBV27 and TRBJ2-1, with D maybe TRBD2 (5 bases). The germline CDR1 and CDR2 sequences are MNHEY and SMNVEV (reference sequence). V was pared by 2 bases and J by 7 bases, with 15 bases between. The CDR3 runs 15 residues.

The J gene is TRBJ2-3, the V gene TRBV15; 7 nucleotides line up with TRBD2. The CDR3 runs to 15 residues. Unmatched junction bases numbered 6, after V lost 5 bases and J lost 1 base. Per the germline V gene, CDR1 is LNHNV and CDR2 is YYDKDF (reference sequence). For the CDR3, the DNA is TGTGCCACCAGCTTCCTAGCGGAGGGCACAGATACGCAGTATTTT. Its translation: CATSFLAEGTDTQYF.

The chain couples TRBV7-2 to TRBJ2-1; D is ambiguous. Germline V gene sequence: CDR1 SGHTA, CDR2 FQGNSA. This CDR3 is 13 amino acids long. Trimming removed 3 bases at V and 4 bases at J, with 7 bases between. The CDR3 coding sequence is TGTGCCAGCAGCTTGGGTATTTACAATGAGCAGTTCTTC. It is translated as CASSLGIYNEQFF.

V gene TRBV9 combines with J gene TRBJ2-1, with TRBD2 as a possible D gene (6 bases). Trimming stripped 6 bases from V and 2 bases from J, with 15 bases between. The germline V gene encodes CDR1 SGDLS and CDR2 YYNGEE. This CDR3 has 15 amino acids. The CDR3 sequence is CASNVAGITYNEQFF. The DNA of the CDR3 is TGTGCCAGCAACGTTGCGGGAATCACCTACAATGAGCAGTTCTTC.

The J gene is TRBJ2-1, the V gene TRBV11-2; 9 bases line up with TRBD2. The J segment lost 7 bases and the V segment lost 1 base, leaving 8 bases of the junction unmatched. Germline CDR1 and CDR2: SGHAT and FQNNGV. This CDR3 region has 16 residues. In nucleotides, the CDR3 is TGTGCCAGCAGCTTAGCCGGCGGGAGGGAGTCAAATGAGCAGTTCTTC. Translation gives CASSLAGGRESNEQFF.

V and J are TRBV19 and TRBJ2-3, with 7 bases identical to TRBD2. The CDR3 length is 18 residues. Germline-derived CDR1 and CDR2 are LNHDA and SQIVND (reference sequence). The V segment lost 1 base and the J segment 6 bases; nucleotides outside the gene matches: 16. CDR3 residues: CASSIGKGRAVFGDTQYF. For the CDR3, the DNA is TGTGCCAGTAGTATAGGGAAGGGGAGGGCCGTTTTTGGTGATACGCAGTATTTT.

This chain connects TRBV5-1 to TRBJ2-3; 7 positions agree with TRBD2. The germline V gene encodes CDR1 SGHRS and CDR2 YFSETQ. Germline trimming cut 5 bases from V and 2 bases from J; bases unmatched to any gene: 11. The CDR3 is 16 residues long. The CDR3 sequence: CASSEGLAEPTDTQYF. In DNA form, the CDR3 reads TGCGCCAGCAGTGAGGGCCTAGCGGAGCCCACAGATACGCAGTATTTT.

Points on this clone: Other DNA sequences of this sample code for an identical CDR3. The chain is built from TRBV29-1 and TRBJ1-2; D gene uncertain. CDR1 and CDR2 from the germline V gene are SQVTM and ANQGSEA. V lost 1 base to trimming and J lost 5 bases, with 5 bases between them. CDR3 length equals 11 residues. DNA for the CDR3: TGCAGCGTTGAAGGGGATTATGGCTACACCTTC. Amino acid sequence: CSVEGDYGYTF.

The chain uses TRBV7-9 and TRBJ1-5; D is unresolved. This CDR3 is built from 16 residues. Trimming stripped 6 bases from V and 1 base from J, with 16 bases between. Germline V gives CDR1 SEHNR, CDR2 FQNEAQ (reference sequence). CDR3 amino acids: CASSRSEGGSNQPQHF. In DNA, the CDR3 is TGTGCCAGCAGTCGGAGTGAGGGAGGAAGCAATCAGCCCCAGCATTTT. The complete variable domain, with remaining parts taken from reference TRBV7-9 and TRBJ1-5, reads DTGVSQNPRHKITKRGQNVTFRCDPISEHNRLYWYRQTLGQGPEFLTYFQNEAQLEKSRLLSDRFSAERPKGSFSTLEIQRTEQGDSAMYLCASSRSEGGSNQPQHFGDGTRLSIL.

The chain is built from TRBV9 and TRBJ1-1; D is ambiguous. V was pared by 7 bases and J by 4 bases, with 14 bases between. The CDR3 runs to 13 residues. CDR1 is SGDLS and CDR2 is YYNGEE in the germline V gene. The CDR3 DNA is TGTGCCAGCCGAGGGCAGTCCAGCACTGAAGCTTTCTTT. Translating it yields CASRGQSSTEAFF.

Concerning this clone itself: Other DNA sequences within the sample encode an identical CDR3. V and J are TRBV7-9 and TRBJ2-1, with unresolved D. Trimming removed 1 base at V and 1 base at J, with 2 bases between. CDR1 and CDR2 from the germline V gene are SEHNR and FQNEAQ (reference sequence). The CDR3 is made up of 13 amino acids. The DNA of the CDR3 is TGTGCCAGCAGCTTAGATTCCTACAATGAGCAGTTCTTC. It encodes CASSLDSYNEQFF.